This T cell receptor (beta chain) is drawn from a study of blood T cells in healthy people across ages (dated by TCRdb to the mid-2010s). General notes on the study: In model experiments, template switching captured about one uniquely barcoded TCR beta cDNA molecule for every two T cells. To track age-related changes in TCR beta repertoire diversity, the study relied on deep sequencing normalized with unique cDNA molecular identifiers. Four age groups were formed from the donors: young (average about 17 years), middle-aged (around 40), aged (about 62) and long-lived (about 80). To avoid experimental bias, donors of different ages were randomly spread across the sequencing lanes. The study analyzed two additional independent replicas of 1 million unique cDNA reads from the same blood draw for two donors, one aged 18 to 30 and one aged 80 or older.

With respect to this clonotype: This receptor's antigen is unknown. Nothing much larger sits one base from this clone, and base qualities are not available.

The donors were 40 or so Caucasian individuals from Russia, aged 6 to 90 years, who were systemically healthy. Each donor gave about 9.7 milliliters of peripheral blood, drawn into EDTA-treated Vacutainer tubes. Ficoll-Paque density-gradient centrifugation was used to isolate PBMCs, with at least 7 million obtained per sample. Total RNA, at least 6 micrograms per sample, was extracted from PBMCs with Trizol reagent. Naive CD45RAhigh/CD27high T cell percentages were measured by flow cytometry on a PBMC aliquot from every donor. Study-wide conclusions, independent of this receptor: Total diversity estimates from one million sequenced T cells were considered lower bounds and underestimates. There was a strong correlation between observed TCR beta diversity and the percentage of naive T cells measured by flow cytometry. Compared with the aged group, the long-lived group had more naive CD4+ T cells, fewer expanded clones and increased TCR diversity, suggesting age selection. Donor CMV infection status was unknown, potentially confounding age-related changes in expanded clonotypes. Observed TCR beta diversity per million T cells fell roughly linearly with age, and a significant reduction was already apparent by age around 40. Bulk unsorted PBMC profiling prevented conclusive comparison of naive and antigen-experienced compartments.

Libraries came from 5' RACE. The reads were generated on an Illumina HiSeq 2500. A second roughly 7 to 12 cycle PCR used a sample-barcoded 5' primer and a J-beta primer mix. A template-switch 5' adaptor carrying 12 random nucleotides introduced a unique molecular identifier onto each TCR beta cDNA molecule. Each sample yielded at least 2.5 million CDR3-containing paired-end reads. First-strand cDNA synthesis was performed from all RNA using the Mint cDNA synthesis kit, with priming by a TRBC-specific oligonucleotide. Following uracil-DNA glycosylase treatment, all cDNA underwent a first 18-cycle PCR with the universal primers M1SS and BC2_uni_R. The paper's data handling went like this. Each sample was normalized by randomly selecting 1 million high-quality reads, each carrying a distinct molecular identifier. Reads with shared molecular identifiers were discarded instead of being binned into consensus sequences. MiTCR, run with a Q25 quality threshold and the strictest error-elimination algorithm, handled CDR3 identification, clonotype clustering and error correction. A nonparametric unseen species model with Euler transformation was used to estimate a lower bound on total TCR beta diversity. TCRdb reran the public reads through fastp at Q25 and MiXCR, keeping productive beta chains. Merged by CDR3 protein, the rows form single entries marked with the most common genes and DNA. TCRdb's processing, not the authors' own work, is the source of the V and J calls. The sample contains 1.5 million to 2 million distinct CDR3 sequences, about 49% of them found a single time. Over 2% of the sample rests with the top ten.

Per the germline V gene, SNHLY is the CDR1 and FYNNEI is the CDR2. Spanning cysteine to phenylalanine, the CDR3 consists of 12 amino acids. Solely the CDR3 DNA is kept, with 36 bases framed from the first base. V was cut back by 8 bases and J by 4 bases, leaving a gap of 12 bases between them. In this chain, TRBV2 is recombined with TRBJ2-7, with the D gene tentatively TRBD1 or TRBD2, based on 6 matching bases in each. The source of this sequence is a woman in her thirties or forties in good health. Sequencing was performed on blood. The CDR3 loop reads CASGGLLYEQYF. The bases are TGTGCCAGCGGGGGGCTACTGTACGAGCAGTACTTC.